This TCR beta chain derives from a study of neurological immune-mediated disorders (dated by TCRdb to 2018 to 2020). A note on the overall study: Peripheral blood TCR-beta repertoires from HTLV-I-associated myelopathy (HAM/TSP) patients, multiple sclerosis patients and healthy controls were compared by UMI-based sequencing. The roughly 110 TCR-beta libraries included longitudinal samples, technical triplicates and paired sorted CD4+ and CD8+ T-cell subsets alongside PBMC samples. Each longitudinal HAM/TSP and healthy donor was sampled at 3 time-points spaced at about 3-40 month intervals. The cohort was made up of about 65 subjects, consisting of 14 HAM/TSP patients, 34 multiple sclerosis patients and 20 healthy controls. General conclusions and limits of the study: TCR clonal expansion was highest in HAM/TSP patients and lowest in MS patients, with MS patients falling below even healthy controls. No identical CDR3 amino acid sequences were shared among expanded clones across subjects, suggesting private TCR-beta repertoires in all groups.

cDNA was synthesized by template-switch 5'RACE using a primer with a 10-nucleotide random unique molecular identifier that tagged each TCR transcript. Every sequencing run covered 15-18 subjects and yielded more than 160 million TCR-beta sequences. The RNeasy kit was used for extraction of total RNA. Using the KAPA Real-time Library Amplification kit, TCR-beta VDJ regions were amplified with primers for the TCR constant region and the 5'RACE anchor. A first PCR added sample indexes and Illumina adaptors, after which a second PCR increased the library yield. After Ampure bead purification, the TCR product of roughly 650 bp was size-selected on a 2% E-gel SizeSelection system. Before pooling, library quality was checked on a Bioanalyzer, concentration was measured with Qubit, and libraries were quantified with the Kapa Library Quantification kit. Libraries were sequenced paired-end 2 x 150 bp on an Illumina HiSeq 2500. To increase sequence diversity, roughly 23-30% phiX was spiked into each library pool. The original pipeline was this. Quality-filtered reads were processed with the UMI-based MiGEC pipeline, which removed over 75% of raw TCR sequences during error correction. IMGT germline references were used for aligning VDJ genes, and each clonotype was defined as a unique CDR3 amino acid sequence together with its V-J genes. Clonal expansion, Shannon diversity, and CDR3 relatedness (CalcPairwiseDistances, ClusterSamples) were evaluated with VDJtools, and phylogenetic trees were built with CLCbio workbench. A clone was classed as expanded if it had 8 or more unique UMIs, a cutoff based on coefficient-of-variation modelling across technical triplicates. The raw public data were reprocessed by TCRdb itself: fastp quality trimming at Q25, MiXCR clonotype calling, in-frame beta chains only. Rows matching on CDR3 protein sequence are summarized as one entry with the most common DNA and genes. The V and J calls shown here were made by TCRdb, not taken from the authors' results. Here the sample has around 69,000 distinct CDR3 sequences; about a tenth occur a single time. Clones ranked in the top ten supply 9.6% of the sample.

CDR1 and CDR2 were assigned from the germline V gene as SQVTM and ANQGSEA. The CDR3, from cysteine to phenylalanine, totals 14 residues. Only the CDR3 DNA is retained, 42 bases long and in frame from the first base. V is shortened by 6 bases, J by 1 base, and the region joining them spans 15 bases. The time point tag for this specimen amounts to: longitudinal time-point 1 (baseline). The healthy controls were volunteers from blood banks in Maryland, USA. For the unsorted PBMC libraries, 2 million PBMCs were stored in RNAlater at -80 degrees C until RNA extraction and were used to generate the libraries. Peripheral blood underwent Ficoll-Hypaque density gradient centrifugation to isolate PBMCs, which were then cryopreserved in liquid nitrogen. This clonotype was observed many times. No antigen is known for it. No quality values exist for individual bases; no much larger clone is one base distant.

The sequence joins TRBV29-1 to TRBJ1-1, with the D gene call left open. This receptor was taken from a man younger than 40 in good health. What was sequenced was PBMCs. The CDR3 loop reads CSVPNLNRNTEAFF. The DNA is as follows: TGCAGCGTCCCTAATTTGAACAGGAACACTGAAGCTTTCTTT.